These 22 T cell receptor beta chains were all obtained from the same sample, sequenced in a study of cytomegalovirus exposure and HLA in healthy donors (dated by TCRdb to 2016 to 2017). Library preparation employed the immunoSEQ multiplex PCR assay. A mixture of 60 forward primers for TCR Vbeta segments and 13 reverse primers for TCR Jbeta segments was used in the multiplex PCR. TCRdb holds this immuneACCESS table with in-frame rearrangements only. Some clones are missing; in checked studies, unresolved V genes explain under half, and the rest has no known cause. This sample's table contains about 210,000 clones. Of the sample, more than 0.75% falls within the top ten clones. Sequencing was done on a sample of PBMCs. The receptors originated from a woman aged 30 to 39 in good health and CMV-seropositive.

V is TRBV7-6 and J is TRBJ2-3; 8 nucleotides match TRBD1. Germline trimming cut 2 bases from V and 3 bases from J; bases unmatched to any gene: 4. The CDR3 is made up of 15 amino acids. Germline loops: CDR1 SGHVS, CDR2 FNYEAQ. CDR3 residues: CASSLQGAGTDTQYF. CDR3 coding DNA: TGTGCCAGCAGCTTACAGGGGGCTGGTACAGATACGCAGTATTTT.

DNA for the CDR3: TGCGCCAGCAGCTTGGGACAGACCAACCTCTCTGGCTACACCTTC. This sequence encodes CASSLGQTNLSGYTF. The chain employs TRBV5-1 and TRBJ1-2, with D perhaps TRBD1 (5 bases). This CDR3 has 15 residues. Germline V CDR1 and CDR2: SGHRS, YFSETQ. Trimming shortened V by 0 bases and J by 7 bases, and 16 bases separated the two germline ends.

The chain combines TRBV28 with TRBJ2-3, with D possibly matching TRBD1 (5 bases). V was pared by 8 bases and J by 2 bases, with 11 bases between. Germline V CDR1 and CDR2: MDHEN, SYDVKM. This CDR3 is 13 amino acids long. In nucleotides, the CDR3 is TGTGCCAGCGGGGCAGCCTACACAGATACGCAGTATTTT. Translation gives CASGAAYTDTQYF.

This chain uses TRBV7-2 with TRBJ2-3; 9 positions agree with TRBD2. Trimming at V came to 3 bases and at J to 5 bases, leaving 9 bases not matched to a gene. This CDR3 is built from 16 residues. Germline V CDR1 and CDR2: SGHTA, FQGNSA. In DNA, the CDR3 is TGTGCCAGCAGCTTGGGACTAGCAGGGCGGGGAGATACGCAGTATTTT. Encoded protein: CASSLGLAGRGDTQYF.

CDR3 DNA sequence: TGTGCCAGCAGCTTATCAGACGGGCGGAGGACCGGGGAGCTGTTTTTT. This translates into CASSLSDGRRTGELFF. The chain links TRBV7-2 to TRBJ2-2; the D gene is possibly TRBD2 (5 bases). In germline, CDR1 is SGHTA, CDR2 FQGNSA. The CDR3 contains 16 residues. Trimming took off 2 bases at V and 5 bases at J, with 15 bases between the two ends.

The chain links TRBV18 to TRBJ1-1; D perhaps matches TRBD1 (5 bases). The CDR3 totals 13 residues. Germline V lookup: CDR1 KGHSH, CDR2 LQKENI. V was pared by 3 bases and J by 1 base, with 6 bases between. This chain's CDR3 is CASSPQGNTEAFF. DNA of the CDR3: TGTGCCAGCTCACCTCAGGGGAACACTGAAGCTTTCTTT.

The chain couples TRBV25-1 to TRBJ1-1; D remains ambiguous. Between the trimmed V and J ends, which lost 2 bases and 3 bases, there was a span of 7 bases. The CDR3 is 13 residues long. CDR1 and CDR2 from the germline V gene are MGHDK and SYGVNS. CDR3 nucleotide sequence: TGTGCCAGCAGTGAAGCGCACGACACTGAAGCTTTCTTT. It translates to CASSEAHDTEAFF.

DNA for the CDR3: TGTGCCAGCAGCCCCTTAGCGGGGGCCCCCACCGGGGAGCTGTTTTTT. Protein product: CASSPLAGAPTGELFF. V gene TRBV7-9 combines with J gene TRBJ2-2; 9 nucleotides agree with TRBD2. Germline values: CDR1 SEHNR, CDR2 FQNEAQ (reference sequence). This CDR3 region has 16 residues. Losses at the gene ends were 5 bases for V and 4 bases for J; bases not matched to a gene: 8. Full variable domain (missing parts from reference TRBV7-9 and TRBJ2-2): DTGVSQNPRHKITKRGQNVTFRCDPISEHNRLYWYRQTLGQGPEFLTYFQNEAQLEKSRLLSDRFSAERPKGSFSTLEIQRTEQGDSAMYLCASSPLAGAPTGELFFGEGSRLTVL.

This chain connects TRBV27 to TRBJ2-7; 8 nucleotides align to TRBD2. Unmatched junction bases numbered 3, after V lost 5 bases and J lost 3 bases. CDR3 length: 13 residues. Germline V gives CDR1 MNHEY, CDR2 SMNVEV (reference sequence). As DNA, the CDR3 is TGTGCCAGCAGTGTCACTAGCGGCTACGAGCAGTACTTC. Encoded protein: CASSVTSGYEQYF.

The V and J genes are TRBV21-1 and TRBJ1-1; no DNA check was done on the table's D call, TRBD1. TRBV21-1 corresponds to a pseudogene. The CDR3 is made up of 16 amino acids. In DNA form, the CDR3 reads TGTGCCAGCAGCAAACGAATAAGACAGGGTAACACTGAAGCTTTCTTT. Its translation: CASSKRIRQGNTEAFF.

V and J are TRBV5-4 and TRBJ2-1; TRBD2 matches at 8 bases. Germline CDR1 is SGHNT and CDR2 is YYREEE (reference sequence). CDR3 size: 15 residues. J was trimmed by 4 bases and V by 4 bases; bases with no gene match: 7. In DNA, the CDR3 is TGTGCCAGCAGCCCGATTAGCGGGGCTTACAATGAGCAGTTCTTC. This gives the protein CASSPISGAYNEQFF.

The chain uses TRBV27 and TRBJ1-1; 9 nucleotides match TRBD1. The CDR3 totals 15 residues. Germline trimming cut 5 bases from V and 11 bases from J; bases unmatched to any gene: 15. CDR1 and CDR2 (germline): MNHEY, SMNVEV (reference sequence). Here the CDR3 reads CASSRQGGAVKGAFF. The CDR3 DNA reads as TGTGCCAGCAGTCGACAGGGGGGGGCGGTAAAGGGGGCTTTCTTT.

V is TRBV2 and J is TRBJ2-3; TRBD1 matches 12 bases. With V trimmed by 6 bases and J by 2 bases, 3 bases remained unmatched. Germline assignment: CDR1 SNHLY and CDR2 FYNNEI. The CDR3 loop spans 15 amino acids. The chain's CDR3 is CASRSGQGATDTQYF. CDR3 in DNA: TGTGCCAGCAGGTCGGGACAGGGGGCCACAGATACGCAGTATTTT.

This chain joins TRBV25-1 and TRBJ2-1; TRBD1 matches 8 bases. Germline CDR1 reads MGHDK; CDR2 reads SYGVNS. This CDR3 has 15 amino acids. J was trimmed by 7 bases and V by 8 bases; bases with no gene match: 13. The CDR3 DNA reads as TGTGCCAGCGGCGGCAGACAGGGGTTGGGGAATGAGCAGTTCTTC. This codes for CASGGRQGLGNEQFF.

The V gene is TRBV5-6, the J gene TRBJ2-5; 8 nucleotides align to TRBD1. This CDR3 is 19 amino acids long. The junction had 22 bases not matched to a gene; V was cut back by 3 bases and J by 6 bases. The germline gives CDR1 SGHDT, CDR2 YYEEEE. In nucleotides, the CDR3 is TGTGCCAGCAGCTCGTTCCCCCCGGGACAGGTTTTGGGGTTGAAGACCCAGTACTTC. It encodes CASSSFPPGQVLGLKTQYF.

J is TRBJ1-1 and V is TRBV6-1; TRBD1 is a possible D gene (5 bases). This CDR3 is 13 amino acids long. Germline V gene lookup returns CDR1 MNHNS and CDR2 SASEGT. The V end was cut by 6 bases, the J end by 3 bases, with 11 bases between. The CDR3 loop is CASRTDRDTEAFF. The DNA for the CDR3 is TGTGCCAGCAGGACCGACAGAGACACTGAAGCTTTCTTT.

V usage is TRBV7-9 and J usage is TRBJ1-6; D remains unclear. V was clipped by 6 bases and J by 13 bases, with 22 bases between them. CDR3 length: 15 amino acids. Germline V gene lookup returns CDR1 SEHNR and CDR2 FQNEAQ (reference sequence). CDR3 coding DNA: TGTGCCAGCAGTCCGAGCGGACCGGGCCTAGGGCCCCTCCACTTT. Its translation is CASSPSGPGLGPLHF.

The chain links TRBV7-9 to TRBJ2-5; TRBD1 is a possible D gene (7 bases). The CDR3 is 16 residues long. Trimming cost V 0 bases and J 4 bases, with 15 bases left between them. The V gene's germline CDR1 is SEHNR and CDR2 FQNEAQ (reference sequence). The CDR3 bases are TGTGCCAGCAGCTTAGCTGGGGGGAACAGGGGAGAGACCCAGTACTTC. This encodes CASSLAGGNRGETQYF.

The chain is built from TRBV6-5 and TRBJ2-2; 14 bases align to TRBD2. The junction had 0 bases not matched to a gene; V was cut back by 8 bases and J by 1 base. CDR1 MNHEY and CDR2 SVGAGI come from the germline V gene. CDR3 length: 15 amino acids. For the CDR3, the DNA is TGTGCCAGCGGACTAGCGGGAGGGAACACCGGGGAGCTGTTTTTT. Translated: CASGLAGGNTGELFF.

This sequence joins TRBV5-1 and TRBJ2-1; 9 nucleotides agree with TRBD2. Trimming removed 4 bases from V and 3 bases from J; junction bases left unmatched: 5. Per the germline V gene, CDR1 is SGHRS and CDR2 is YFSETQ. The length of the CDR3 is 15 residues. The CDR3 loop is CASSPSGDHYNEQFF. The CDR3 bases are TGCGCCAGCAGCCCTAGCGGGGACCACTACAATGAGCAGTTCTTC. Full variable domain (remainder filled in from reference TRBV5-1 and TRBJ2-1): KAGVTQTPRYLIKTRGQQVTLSCSPISGHRSVSWYQQTPGQGLQFLFEYFSETQRNKGNFPGRFSGRQFSNSRSEMNVSTLELGDSALYLCASSPSGDHYNEQFFGPGTRLTVL.

The DNA for the CDR3 is TGTGCCAGCTCCCAATCCGGGGCCTACGAGCAGTACTTC. It is translated as CASSQSGAYEQYF. V gene TRBV18 combines with J gene TRBJ2-7, with a tentative D call TRBD2 (5 bases). Germline V CDR1 and CDR2: KGHSH, LQKENI. Trimming cost V 6 bases and J 2 bases, with 11 bases left between them. This CDR3 has 13 residues.

The genes are TRBV18 and TRBJ2-7; maybe TRBD1 (5 bases). The CDR3 loop spans 14 amino acids. Trimming stripped 3 bases from V and 0 bases from J, with 9 bases between. The V gene's germline CDR1 is KGHSH and CDR2 LQKENI. In DNA, the CDR3 is TGTGCCAGCTCACCCCCAGGGCTCTCCTACGAGCAGTACTTC. As protein: CASSPPGLSYEQYF. The full variable domain, with the rest looked up from reference TRBV18 and TRBJ2-7, is NAGVMQNPRHLVRRRGQEARLRCSPMKGHSHVYWYRQLPEEGLKFMVYLQKENIIDESGMPKERFSAEFPKEGPSILRIQQVVRGDSAAYFCASSPPGLSYEQYFGPGTRLTVT.